This T cell receptor beta chain was sequenced for a study of T cells in localized non-small cell lung cancer. General study results and limits: The highest T cell clonality was in uninvolved adjacent lung, above tumor. Adjacent lung exhibited a median of around 60 among the 100 most abundant tumor clones. Tumor samples were not multi-region, leaving intratumor heterogeneity unexcluded.

On this clone: The antigen is not known.

Here immunoSEQ multiplex PCR was the method, and the copy in TCRdb shows in-frame clones only, minus some. The sample has about 78,000 clones; 84% are singletons. The length of the CDR3 is 13 residues. Germline V gives CDR1 MNHEY, CDR2 SVGAGI. V dropped 8 bases and J dropped 5 bases, with 15 bases sitting between them. The clonotype comes from a man aged 35 to 70 with stage I lung adenocarcinoma. The rearrangement uses TRBV6-5 and TRBJ2-5, with D perhaps matching TRBD1 (5 bases). The sequences come from peripheral blood, collected before any cancer treatment. CDR3 in amino acids: CASGATQRETQYF. The CDR3 coding sequence is TGTGCCAGCGGGGCAACTCAAAGGGAGACCCAGTACTTC.